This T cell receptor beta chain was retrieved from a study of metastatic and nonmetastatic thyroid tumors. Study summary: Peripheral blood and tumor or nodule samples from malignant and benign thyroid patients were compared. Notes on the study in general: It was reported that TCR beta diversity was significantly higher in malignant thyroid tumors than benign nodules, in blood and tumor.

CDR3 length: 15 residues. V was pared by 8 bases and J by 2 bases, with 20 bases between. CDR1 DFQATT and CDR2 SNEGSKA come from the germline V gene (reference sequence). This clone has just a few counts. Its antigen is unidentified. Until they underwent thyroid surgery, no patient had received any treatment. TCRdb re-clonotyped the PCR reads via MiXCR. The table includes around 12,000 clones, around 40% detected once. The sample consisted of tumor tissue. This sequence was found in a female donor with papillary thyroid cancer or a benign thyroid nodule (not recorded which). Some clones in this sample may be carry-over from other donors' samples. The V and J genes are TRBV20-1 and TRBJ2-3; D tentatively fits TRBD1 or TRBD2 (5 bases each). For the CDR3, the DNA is TGCAGTACCAAAACGCTACGGGGCGACACAGATACGCAGTATTTT. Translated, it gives CSTKTLRGDTDTQYF.